This T cell receptor beta chain was documented in a study of T cells in Graves' hyperthyroidism and ophthalmopathy. J gave up 2 bases and V 6 bases, and 0 bases lay outside the gene matches. Germline lookup yields CDR1 SNHLY and CDR2 FYNNEI. The CDR3 is 13 amino acids. Amplification of TCR beta CDR3 regions was performed using RNA transcripts as template. HTBI primers were the set used in a first-round RT-PCR of the TCR CDR3. TCRdb used MiXCR to reprocess the multiplex PCR reads, holding one entry per CDR3 protein. This sample has fewer than 110,000 distinct CDR3 sequences; about a sixth occur once, and the top ten carry less than 50%.

The origin of this receptor is a woman aged 45-59 years with Graves' hyperthyroidism. The sequenced sample consisted of blood. The V and J genes are TRBV2 and TRBJ1-5, with TRBD1 matching 8 bases. The CDR3 DNA is TGTGCCAGCAGGGGACAGGGCAATCAGCCCCAGCATTTT. This encodes CASRGQGNQPQHF.